This is a list of T cell receptor beta chains from one sample in a study of blood T cell repertoires in COVID-19. Sequenced by immunoSEQ multiplex PCR; TCRdb stores in-frame clones only, minus some. Of around 71,000 clones in the sample, roughly four fifths are singletons; the top ten hold approximately 27%. The specimen sequenced was peripheral blood. The receptors derive from a woman of 80 years or more with active or convalescent COVID-19. The CDR3 runs from the conserved cysteine through the conserved F or W. The D gene is left open where the match is weak. Clone size is stated in some rows and not others, as once, few, many or a class when expanded.

d_gene: TRBD1
v_gene: TRBV6-5
len: 14
j_gene: TRBJ1-5
abundance: -
CDR3aa: CASSLRQGDQPQHF
CDR3nt: TGTGCCAGCAGTTTACGACAGGGTGATCAGCCCCAGCATTTT

d_gene: -
v_gene: TRBV7-2
len: 14
j_gene: TRBJ2-7
abundance: -
CDR3aa: CASSSLLRGDEQYF
CDR3nt: TGTGCCAGCAGCTCCTTGCTCCGCGGAGACGAGCAGTACTTC

d_gene: -
v_gene: TRBV19
len: 13
j_gene: TRBJ1-2
abundance: few
CDR3aa: CARPPQSNYGYTF
CDR3nt: TGTGCCAGACCCCCACAGAGTAACTATGGCTACACCTTC

d_gene: -
v_gene: TRBV30
len: 12
j_gene: TRBJ2-3
abundance: -
CDR3aa: CAWSPSTDTQYF
CDR3nt: TGTGCCTGGAGTCCTTCCACAGATACGCAGTATTTT

d_gene: -
v_gene: TRBV7-2
len: 15
j_gene: TRBJ2-4
abundance: many
CDR3aa: CASSSGRQGWDIQYF
CDR3nt: TGTGCCAGCAGCTCAGGCCGCCAGGGGTGGGACATTCAGTACTTC

d_gene: -
v_gene: TRBV6-5
len: 15
j_gene: TRBJ1-6
abundance: -
CDR3aa: CASSYGRGLGSPLHF
CDR3nt: TGTGCCAGCAGTTACGGGAGGGGGTTGGGTTCACCCCTCCACTTT

d_gene: TRBD2
v_gene: TRBV28
len: 16
j_gene: TRBJ2-4
abundance: -
CDR3aa: CASSLFVLGGENIQYF
CDR3nt: TGTGCCAGCAGTTTATTCGTCCTGGGGGGGGAGAACATTCAGTACTTC

d_gene: -
v_gene: TRBV4-1
len: 18
j_gene: TRBJ1-3
abundance: -
CDR3aa: CASSQAYPGTPKGNTIYF
CDR3nt: TGCGCCAGCAGCCAAGCGTACCCCGGGACACCAAAAGGAAACACCATATATTTT

d_gene: TRBD1
v_gene: TRBV5-6
len: 16
j_gene: TRBJ2-5
abundance: few
CDR3aa: CASSLKLTGAAETQYF
CDR3nt: TGTGCCAGCAGCTTGAAGCTGACAGGGGCCGCGGAGACCCAGTACTTC

d_gene: -
v_gene: TRBV28
len: 11
j_gene: TRBJ1-2
abundance: -
CDR3aa: CASRRNYGYTF
CDR3nt: TGTGCCAGTAGGCGGAACTATGGCTACACCTTC